Listed here are 18 T cell receptor beta chains from one sample, sequenced in a study of blood T cell repertoires in COVID-19. Here immunoSEQ multiplex PCR was the method, and the copy in TCRdb shows in-frame clones only, minus some. The sample lists some 80,000 clones, roughly 84% occurring once. The sample was peripheral blood. These receptors were taken from a man aged 55-75 years with COVID-19, enrolled during active disease.

V usage is TRBV19 and J usage is TRBJ2-7, with TRBD1 identical over 11 bases. The CDR3 length is 17 residues. Germline trimming cut 3 bases from V and 0 bases from J; bases unmatched to any gene: 7. Germline values: CDR1 LNHDA, CDR2 SQIVND (reference sequence). The CDR3 loop reads CASSMQGQGADSYEQYF. The CDR3, as DNA: TGTGCCAGTAGTATGCAAGGACAGGGGGCAGACTCCTACGAGCAGTACTTC.

The chain has TRBV19 and TRBJ2-2; TRBD1 matches at 10 bases. From germline, CDR1 is LNHDA and CDR2 SQIVND (reference sequence). The trim removed 5 bases at V and 6 bases at J, leaving 3 bases unmatched. The CDR3 is 14 amino acids. CDR3 DNA sequence: TGTGCCAGTAGTGGGGGGACAGGGGCCGGGGAGCTGTTTTTT. Translated: CASSGGTGAGELFF.

The CDR3 spells CASSYGSYPDQPQHF. The CDR3 DNA sequence: TGTGCCAGCAGTTACGGTAGTTACCCGGATCAGCCCCAGCATTTT. This chain uses TRBV6-6 with TRBJ1-5; unclear D gene. The CDR3 spans 15 residues. The germline V gene encodes CDR1 MNHNY and CDR2 SVGAGI (reference sequence). Between the trimmed V and J ends, which lost 2 bases and 5 bases, there was a span of 13 bases.

This clone was detected once. The V gene is TRBV30, the J gene TRBJ1-1; D remains unclear. V was pared by 0 bases and J by 6 bases, with 11 bases between. Germline CDR1 is GTSNPN and CDR2 is SVGIG (reference sequence). CDR3 length equals 13 residues. Written as DNA, the CDR3 is TGTGCCTGGAGTGTACTAGGGTCGTCTGAAGCTTTCTTT. It is translated as CAWSVLGSSEAFF.

The chain uses TRBV2 and TRBJ2-3; TRBD1 matches 7 bases. The germline CDR1 and CDR2 sequences are SNHLY and FYNNEI. The trim removed 2 bases at V and 4 bases at J, leaving 3 bases unmatched. The CDR3 sequence is 14 residues long. Here the CDR3 reads CASSENRGPDTQYF. DNA for the CDR3: TGTGCCAGCAGTGAAAACAGGGGACCAGATACGCAGTATTTT.

The chain couples TRBV19 to TRBJ1-6; D not resolved. Trimming left V 3 bases short and J 7 bases short, with 4 bases between. The CDR3 runs to 12 residues. CDR1 and CDR2 from the germline V gene are LNHDA and SQIVND (reference sequence). This CDR3 reads CASSIRNSPLHF. The CDR3 DNA is TGTGCCAGTAGTATTCGGAATTCACCCCTCCACTTT.

The J gene is TRBJ2-7, the V gene TRBV29-1, with 7 bases matching TRBD1. V was clipped by 6 bases and J by 5 bases; unmatched bases: 7. The CDR3 loop spans 12 amino acids. Germline V gene sequence: CDR1 SQVTM, CDR2 ANQGSEA. The CDR3 region has the DNA TGCAGCGTAATACAGGGGCTCCACGAGCAGTACTTC. As protein: CSVIQGLHEQYF.

This clone was found once. The rearrangement joins TRBV14 to TRBJ1-1; D is uncertain. Germline loops: CDR1 SGHDN, CDR2 FVKESK. The germline V and J ends were trimmed by 5 bases and 5 bases, with 12 bases remaining between them. CDR3 length: 13 amino acids. CDR3 loop: CASSDFGPTEAFF. CDR3 DNA sequence: TGTGCCAGCAGCGATTTTGGGCCAACTGAAGCTTTCTTT.

This chain connects TRBV9 to TRBJ2-1, with 7 nucleotides matching TRBD1. V shed 3 bases and J 5 bases; nucleotides not matched to a gene: 8. This CDR3 comprises 15 residues. Germline-derived CDR1 and CDR2 are SGDLS and YYNGEE. The CDR3 sequence is CASSAAGTENNEQFF. The DNA of the CDR3 is TGTGCCAGCAGCGCTGCCGGGACAGAGAACAATGAGCAGTTCTTC.

The J gene is TRBJ1-1, the V gene TRBV5-5, with TRBD1 as a possible D gene (5 bases). The CDR3 sequence is 15 residues long. The germline V and J ends were trimmed by 1 base and 0 bases, with 10 bases remaining between them. CDR1 SGHKS and CDR2 YYEKEE come from the germline V gene (reference sequence). The CDR3 reads CASSLTGVLNTEAFF. DNA of the CDR3: TGTGCCAGCAGCTTGACAGGCGTACTGAACACTGAAGCTTTCTTT.

This chain uses TRBV27 with TRBJ1-2; 8 positions match TRBD1. Germline V gene data show CDR1 as MNHEY and CDR2 as SMNVEV (reference sequence). The CDR3 spans 13 residues. The junction had 1 base not matched to a gene; V was cut back by 3 bases and J by 4 bases. The CDR3 here is CASSFDRGYGYTF. The CDR3 DNA reads as TGTGCCAGCAGTTTCGACAGGGGCTATGGCTACACCTTC.

In its sample, this clone was seen a few times. CDR3 sequence reads: CASSRRQGSDEQYF. The CDR3 bases are TGCGCCAGCAGCCGGCGACAGGGGTCCGACGAGCAGTACTTC. The rearrangement uses TRBV10-1 and TRBJ2-7; 8 positions match TRBD1. In germline, CDR1 is WNHNN, CDR2 SYGVQD (reference sequence). The CDR3 has 14 amino acids. J lost 5 bases, V lost 6 bases, and 9 bases had no gene match.

V gene TRBV20-1 combines with J gene TRBJ2-2; 8 nucleotides agree with TRBD2. This CDR3 comprises 17 residues. From germline, CDR1 is DFQATT and CDR2 SNEGSKA (reference sequence). J gave up 7 bases and V 3 bases, and 16 bases lay outside the gene matches. The CDR3 DNA reads as TGCAGTGCTAGTAGTGTTGGGAGTAGCGGGATGGTCGGGGAGCTGTTTTTT. Amino acids: CSASSVGSSGMVGELFF.

The chain combines TRBV11-2 with TRBJ2-1; TRBD1 agrees at 11 bases. The V gene end was trimmed by 0 bases and the J gene end by 12 bases; junction bases not matched to a gene: 10. This CDR3 has 16 residues. Germline-derived CDR1 and CDR2 are SGHAT and FQNNGV. The CDR3 sequence: CASSLDFGQGAHRQFF. The CDR3, as DNA: TGTGCCAGCAGCTTAGATTTCGGACAGGGGGCGCATCGGCAGTTCTTC.

The chain combines TRBV6-5 with TRBJ1-5; no definite D call. From germline, CDR1 is MNHEY and CDR2 SVGAGI. The length of the CDR3 is 13 residues. V lost 0 bases and J 10 bases, leaving 10 bases between the germline ends. The CDR3 is CASSYSPVRPQHF. CDR3 sequence (DNA): TGTGCCAGCAGTTACTCGCCAGTCCGCCCCCAGCATTTT.

The chain is built from TRBV28 and TRBJ1-1; TRBD1 aligns across 9 bases. The germline gives CDR1 MDHEN, CDR2 SYDVKM. V was clipped by 7 bases and J by 5 bases; unmatched bases: 8. The length of the CDR3 is 14 residues. The chain's CDR3 is CASTIIGQGTEAFF. DNA for the CDR3: TGTGCCAGCACCATCATCGGACAGGGGACTGAAGCTTTCTTT.

The rearrangement uses TRBV24-1 and TRBJ1-5; D unresolved. The CDR3 spans 14 residues. Trimming cost V 1 base and J 5 bases, with 8 bases left between them. Germline CDR1 is KGHDR and CDR2 is SFDVKD. CDR3 in DNA: TGTGCCACCAGTGATTTTTACGGGGATCAGCCCCAGCATTTT. As protein: CATSDFYGDQPQHF.

The V gene is TRBV19, the J gene TRBJ2-5; 8 positions match TRBD1. This CDR3 spans 14 amino acids. In germline, CDR1 is LNHDA, CDR2 SQIVND (reference sequence). J was trimmed by 4 bases and V by 6 bases; bases with no gene match: 7. CDR3 sequence reads: CASSTTGTGETQYF. In nucleotides, the CDR3 is TGTGCCAGTAGCACCACAGGGACAGGAGAGACCCAGTACTTC.